The clone carrying this T cell receptor (beta chain) showed up many times. The data derive from a study of T-cell reconstitution after alpha-beta-depleted transplantation in children. TCRbeta library construction was performed incorporating unique molecular identifiers. TCRdb processed the PCR reads anew with MiXCR; each CDR3 protein has one entry. The sample shows around 250,000 distinct CDR3 sequences, 7.5% to 9.5% of them seen only once. Between the trimmed V and J ends, which lost 7 bases and 9 bases, there was a span of 16 bases. The germline V gene encodes CDR1 SGHTA and CDR2 FQGTGA. There are 13 residues in the CDR3.

The clonotype originates from a male patient younger than 18 who had a stem cell transplant for acute lymphoblastic leukemia, so the T cells may come from the graft donor. This sample comprised PBMCs, mostly from graft donor cells, obtained 180 days after TCRalphabeta/CD19-depleted stem cell transplant. The chain links TRBV7-3 to TRBJ2-1; D is uncertain. The CDR3, as DNA: TGTGCCAGCACCCAATACAAGTCCACTGAGCAGTTCTTC. It yields the protein CASTQYKSTEQFF.